This T cell receptor (beta chain) derives from a study of T cell repertoires in cytomegalovirus infection. Germline-derived CDR1 and CDR2 are SGHVS and FQNEAQ. There are 14 residues in the CDR3. Trimming removed 3 bases from V and 8 bases from J; junction bases left unmatched: 6. Ten or more counts support this clonotype. What it binds is not known. Study-wide points: Dominant in the ex vivo response were TCR beta clonotypes restricted by HLA-C and specific for CMV.

Via MiXCR, TCRdb re-called the reads, giving one row per CDR3 protein. The sample consists of about 300,000 distinct CDR3 sequences, about 23% of them appearing once. The specimen sequenced was PBMCs. The TCR sequence derives from a human donor in good health (CMV status not recorded). Some clones in this sample may be carry-over from other donors' samples. The rearrangement links TRBV7-8 to TRBJ2-7; 11 bases map to TRBD2. This CDR3 reads CASSFTGTSGKQYF. The CDR3 DNA sequence: TGTGCCAGCAGCTTCACCGGGACTAGCGGCAAGCAGTACTTC.